This T cell receptor beta chain appears in the sequencing data of a study of OX40 agonist ivuxolimab in advanced cancers. Notes on the study in general: Normalized T-cell clonal expansion was also low in some nonresponders.

The germline V and J ends were trimmed by 2 bases and 11 bases, with 15 bases remaining between them. This CDR3 is built from 13 residues. Germline CDR1 MDHEN, CDR2 SYDVKM. Regarding this clone: As yet, its antigen is unknown.

Generated by immunoSEQ multiplex PCR, the TCRdb table keeps only in-frame clones and is missing some. The sample holds more than 60,000 clones, roughly 93% seen once. Blood sampling was done at baseline, cycle 4 day 1, and cycle 7 day 1. V is TRBV28 and J is TRBJ1-2; the D is unclear. The receptor comes from an adult with an advanced solid tumor such as melanoma, head and neck, liver or kidney cancer. The sequenced sample was CD4+ or CD8+ T cells sorted from blood, obtained in a trial of the OX40 agonist ivuxolimab. The CDR3 sequence: CASSLALDPGYTF. The DNA of the CDR3 is TGTGCCAGCAGTTTAGCCCTGGACCCGGGGTACACCTTC.